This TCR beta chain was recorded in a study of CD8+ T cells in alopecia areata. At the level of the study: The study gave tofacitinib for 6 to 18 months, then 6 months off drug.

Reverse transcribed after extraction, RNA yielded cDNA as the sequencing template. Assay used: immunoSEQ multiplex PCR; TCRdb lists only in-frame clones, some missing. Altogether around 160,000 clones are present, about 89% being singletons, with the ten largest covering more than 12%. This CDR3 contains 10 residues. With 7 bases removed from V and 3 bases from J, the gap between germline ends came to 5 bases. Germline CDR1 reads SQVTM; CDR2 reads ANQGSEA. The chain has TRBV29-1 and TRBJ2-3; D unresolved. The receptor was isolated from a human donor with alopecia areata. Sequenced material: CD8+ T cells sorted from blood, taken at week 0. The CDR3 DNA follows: TGCAGCGCCATTACAGATACGCAGTATTTT. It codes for CSAITDTQYF.